The T cell receptor (beta chain) under discussion was sequenced for a study of T cell responses to AZD1222 COVID-19 vaccine. Produced via immunoSEQ multiplex PCR; TCRdb's table is partial and in-frame only. The sample carries under 140,000 clones, about 88% recorded once. Study-wide results and caveats: The donors showed a predominance of white British ancestry and of females, with possible underestimation of clonal diversity. Only five or six AZD1222 recipients were seropositive at baseline. Regions 160-218 and 743-854 dominated among vaccine-associated CD4 TCRs spanning spike.

The CDR3 loop spans 16 amino acids. The V gene lost 0 bases and the J gene lost 3 bases, with 15 bases spanning the gap. Germline-derived CDR1 and CDR2 are MNHNS and SASEGT. About this clone itself: Antigen specificity is unknown.

The receptor's source is an adult in good health. The specimen comprised peripheral blood, sampled on day 0 of AZD1222 vaccination. The chain combines TRBV6-1 with TRBJ2-7; TRBD1 might be the D (5 bases). The CDR3 region has the DNA TGTGCCAGCAGTGAAGCGCAGGGCTCACTTCTCTACGAGCAGTACTTC. As protein: CASSEAQGSLLYEQYF.